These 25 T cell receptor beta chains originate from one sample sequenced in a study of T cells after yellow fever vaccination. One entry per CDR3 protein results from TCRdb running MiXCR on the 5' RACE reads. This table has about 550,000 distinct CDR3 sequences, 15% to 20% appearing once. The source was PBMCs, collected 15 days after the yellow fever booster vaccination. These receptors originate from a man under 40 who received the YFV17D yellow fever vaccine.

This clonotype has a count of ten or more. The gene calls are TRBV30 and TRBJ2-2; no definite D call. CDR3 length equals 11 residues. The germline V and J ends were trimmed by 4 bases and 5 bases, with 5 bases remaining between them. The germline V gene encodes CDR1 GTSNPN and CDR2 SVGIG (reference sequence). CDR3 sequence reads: CAWMGTGELFF. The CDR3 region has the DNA TGTGCCTGGATGGGAACCGGGGAGCTGTTTTTT.

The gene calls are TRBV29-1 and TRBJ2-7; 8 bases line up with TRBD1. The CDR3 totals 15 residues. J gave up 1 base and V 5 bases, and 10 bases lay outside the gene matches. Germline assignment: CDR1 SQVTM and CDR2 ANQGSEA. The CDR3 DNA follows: TGCAGCGTTATCGGCGCCGGGACAGGTTCCTACGAGCAGTACTTC. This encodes CSVIGAGTGSYEQYF.

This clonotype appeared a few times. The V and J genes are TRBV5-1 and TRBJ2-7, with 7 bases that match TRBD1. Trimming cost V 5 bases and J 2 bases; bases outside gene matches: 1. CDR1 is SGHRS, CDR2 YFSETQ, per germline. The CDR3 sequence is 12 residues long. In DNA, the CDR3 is TGCGCCAGCAGACAGGGGCCCTACGAGCAGTACTTC. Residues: CASRQGPYEQYF.

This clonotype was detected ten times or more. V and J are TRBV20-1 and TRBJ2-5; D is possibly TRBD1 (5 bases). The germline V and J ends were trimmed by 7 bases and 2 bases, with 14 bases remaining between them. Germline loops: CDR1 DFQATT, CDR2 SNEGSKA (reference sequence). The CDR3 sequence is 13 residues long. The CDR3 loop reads CSVPTGAQETQYF. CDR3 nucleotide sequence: TGCAGTGTTCCTACAGGAGCTCAAGAGACCCAGTACTTC.

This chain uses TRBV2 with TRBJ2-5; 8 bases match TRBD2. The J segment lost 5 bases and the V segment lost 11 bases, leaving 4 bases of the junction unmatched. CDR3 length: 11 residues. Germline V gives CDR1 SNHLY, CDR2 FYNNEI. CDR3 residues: CAVTSVETQYF. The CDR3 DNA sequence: TGTGCCGTGACTAGCGTTGAGACCCAGTACTTC.

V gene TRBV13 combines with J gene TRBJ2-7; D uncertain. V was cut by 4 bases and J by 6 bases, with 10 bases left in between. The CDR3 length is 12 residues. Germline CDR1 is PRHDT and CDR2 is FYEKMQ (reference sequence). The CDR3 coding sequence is TGTGCCAGCAGCTACCCGACGAGCGAGCAGTACTTC. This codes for CASSYPTSEQYF.

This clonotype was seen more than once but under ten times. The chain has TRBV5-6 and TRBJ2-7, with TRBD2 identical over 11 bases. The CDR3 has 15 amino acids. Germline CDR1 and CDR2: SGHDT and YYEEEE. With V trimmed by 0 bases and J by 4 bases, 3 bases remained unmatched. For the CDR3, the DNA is TGTGCCAGCAGCTTGGACACTAGCGGGAGTTACGAGCAGTACTTC. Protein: CASSLDTSGSYEQYF.

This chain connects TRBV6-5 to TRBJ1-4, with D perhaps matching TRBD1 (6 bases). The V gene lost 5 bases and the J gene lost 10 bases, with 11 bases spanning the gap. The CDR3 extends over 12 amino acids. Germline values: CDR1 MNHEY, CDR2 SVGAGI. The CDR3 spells CASSQPRGKLFF. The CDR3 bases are TGTGCCAGCAGTCAGCCCAGGGGAAAACTGTTTTTT.

CDR3 bases: TGTGCCAGCAGCTTAAGTCGTCAGGGGCGCTCCTACGAGCAGTACTTC. This translates into CASSLSRQGRSYEQYF. This chain links TRBV7-8 with TRBJ2-7, with D possibly TRBD1 on 6 matching bases. Trimming took 2 bases from V and 0 from J, leaving 14 bases between them. The CDR3 consists of 16 residues. The germline V gene has CDR1 SGHVS and CDR2 FQNEAQ.

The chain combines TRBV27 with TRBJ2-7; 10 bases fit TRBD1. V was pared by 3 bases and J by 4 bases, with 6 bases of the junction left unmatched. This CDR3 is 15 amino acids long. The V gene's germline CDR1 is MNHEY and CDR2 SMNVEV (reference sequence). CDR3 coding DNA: TGTGCCAGCAGTTTTTCGGGACAGGGGAGTTACGAGCAGTACTTC. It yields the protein CASSFSGQGSYEQYF.

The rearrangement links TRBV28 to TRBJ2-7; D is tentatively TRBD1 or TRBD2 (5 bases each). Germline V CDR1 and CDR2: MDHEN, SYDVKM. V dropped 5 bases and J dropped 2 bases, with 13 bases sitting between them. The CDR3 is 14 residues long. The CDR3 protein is CASSGDGLTYEQYF. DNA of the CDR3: TGTGCCAGCAGTGGGGACGGACTTACCTACGAGCAGTACTTC.

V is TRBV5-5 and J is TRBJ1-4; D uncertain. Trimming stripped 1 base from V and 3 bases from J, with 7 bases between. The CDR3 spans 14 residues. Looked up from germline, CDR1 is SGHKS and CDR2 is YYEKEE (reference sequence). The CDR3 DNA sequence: TGTGCCAGCAGCTTGAGTCAGGCTAATGAAAAACTGTTTTTT. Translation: CASSLSQANEKLFF.

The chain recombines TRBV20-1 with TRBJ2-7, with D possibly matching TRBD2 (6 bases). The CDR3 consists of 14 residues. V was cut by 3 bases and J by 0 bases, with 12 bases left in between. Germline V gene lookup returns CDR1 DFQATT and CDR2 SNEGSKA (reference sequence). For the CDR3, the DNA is TGCAGTGCTAGTCGGTGGGACTTCTCCTACGAGCAGTACTTC. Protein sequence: CSASRWDFSYEQYF.

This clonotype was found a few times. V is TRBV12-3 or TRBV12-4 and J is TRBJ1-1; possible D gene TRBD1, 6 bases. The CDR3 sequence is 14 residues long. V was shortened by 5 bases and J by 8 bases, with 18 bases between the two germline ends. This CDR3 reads CASSATGTRREAFF. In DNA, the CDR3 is TGTGCCAGCAGTGCTACAGGGACTCGTAGGGAAGCTTTCTTT.

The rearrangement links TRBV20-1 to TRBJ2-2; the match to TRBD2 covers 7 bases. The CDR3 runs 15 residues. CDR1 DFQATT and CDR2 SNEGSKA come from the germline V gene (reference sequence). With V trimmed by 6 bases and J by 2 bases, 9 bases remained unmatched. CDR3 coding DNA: TGCAGTGCCACCCCTAGCGGAAAAAACACCGGGGAGCTGTTTTTT. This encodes CSATPSGKNTGELFF.

CDR3 loop: CATSRVSEGYNEQFF. CDR3 nucleotides: TGTGCCACCAGCAGAGTTTCAGAGGGCTACAATGAGCAGTTCTTC. The chain recombines TRBV15 with TRBJ2-1, with a tentative D call TRBD2 (5 bases). CDR3 length: 15 amino acids. V was shortened by 1 base and J by 3 bases, with 10 bases between the two germline ends. Germline V gene data show CDR1 as LNHNV and CDR2 as YYDKDF (reference sequence).

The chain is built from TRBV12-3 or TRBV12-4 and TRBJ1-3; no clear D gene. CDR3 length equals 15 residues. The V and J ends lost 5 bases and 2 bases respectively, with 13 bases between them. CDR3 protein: CASSTTDLAGNTIYF. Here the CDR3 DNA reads TGTGCCAGCAGTACGACGGATCTGGCTGGAAACACCATATATTTT.

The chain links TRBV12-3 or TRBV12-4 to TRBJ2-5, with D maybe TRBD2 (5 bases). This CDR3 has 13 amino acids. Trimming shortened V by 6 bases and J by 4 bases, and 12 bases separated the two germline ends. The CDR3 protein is CASRFAAGETQYF. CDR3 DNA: TGTGCCAGCAGGTTCGCGGCGGGAGAGACCCAGTACTTC.

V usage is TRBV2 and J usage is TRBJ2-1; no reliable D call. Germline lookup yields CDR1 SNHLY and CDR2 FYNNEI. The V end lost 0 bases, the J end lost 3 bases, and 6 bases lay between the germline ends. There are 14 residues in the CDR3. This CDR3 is CASSEARGYNEQFF. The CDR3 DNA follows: TGTGCCAGCAGTGAAGCGAGAGGCTACAATGAGCAGTTCTTC.

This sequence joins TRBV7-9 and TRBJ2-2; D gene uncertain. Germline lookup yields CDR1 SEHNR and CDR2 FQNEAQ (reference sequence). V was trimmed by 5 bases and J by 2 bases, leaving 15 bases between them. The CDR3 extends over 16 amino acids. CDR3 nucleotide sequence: TGTGCCAGCAGCCCCCTCCGGGTAAAAAACACCGGGGAGCTGTTTTTT. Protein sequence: CASSPLRVKNTGELFF.

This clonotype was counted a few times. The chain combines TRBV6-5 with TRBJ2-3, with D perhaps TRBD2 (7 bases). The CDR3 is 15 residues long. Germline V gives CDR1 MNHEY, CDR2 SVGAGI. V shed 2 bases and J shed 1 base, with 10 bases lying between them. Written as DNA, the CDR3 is TGTGCCAGCAGTTACGGGGGGGGGCGCACAGATACGCAGTATTTT. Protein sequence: CASSYGGGRTDTQYF.

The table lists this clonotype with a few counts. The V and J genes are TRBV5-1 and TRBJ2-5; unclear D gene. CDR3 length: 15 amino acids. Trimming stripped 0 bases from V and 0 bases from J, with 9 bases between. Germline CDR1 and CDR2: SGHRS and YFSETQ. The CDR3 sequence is CASSLGPTNQETQYF. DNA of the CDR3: TGCGCCAGCAGCTTGGGACCTACTAACCAAGAGACCCAGTACTTC.

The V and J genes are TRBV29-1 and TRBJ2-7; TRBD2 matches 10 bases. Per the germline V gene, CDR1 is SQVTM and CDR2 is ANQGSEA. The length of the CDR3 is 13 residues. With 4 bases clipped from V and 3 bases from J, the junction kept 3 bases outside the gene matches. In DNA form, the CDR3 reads TGCAGCGTTGGATCTAGCGGGAGCTACGAGCAGTACTTC. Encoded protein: CSVGSSGSYEQYF.

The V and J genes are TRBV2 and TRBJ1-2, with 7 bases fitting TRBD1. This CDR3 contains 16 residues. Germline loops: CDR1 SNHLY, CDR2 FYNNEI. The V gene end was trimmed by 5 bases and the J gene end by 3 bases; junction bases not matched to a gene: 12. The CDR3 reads CASSRTGQPVDYGYTF. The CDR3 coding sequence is TGTGCCAGCAGTAGAACGGGACAGCCAGTGGACTATGGCTACACCTTC.

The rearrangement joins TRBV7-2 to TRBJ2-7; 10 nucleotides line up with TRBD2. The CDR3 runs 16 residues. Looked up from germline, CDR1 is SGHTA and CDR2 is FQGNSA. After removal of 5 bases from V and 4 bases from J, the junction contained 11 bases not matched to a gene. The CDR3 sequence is CASSVLSSGSKYEQYF. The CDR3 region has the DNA TGTGCCAGCAGCGTTCTCTCTAGCGGGAGTAAATACGAGCAGTACTTC.